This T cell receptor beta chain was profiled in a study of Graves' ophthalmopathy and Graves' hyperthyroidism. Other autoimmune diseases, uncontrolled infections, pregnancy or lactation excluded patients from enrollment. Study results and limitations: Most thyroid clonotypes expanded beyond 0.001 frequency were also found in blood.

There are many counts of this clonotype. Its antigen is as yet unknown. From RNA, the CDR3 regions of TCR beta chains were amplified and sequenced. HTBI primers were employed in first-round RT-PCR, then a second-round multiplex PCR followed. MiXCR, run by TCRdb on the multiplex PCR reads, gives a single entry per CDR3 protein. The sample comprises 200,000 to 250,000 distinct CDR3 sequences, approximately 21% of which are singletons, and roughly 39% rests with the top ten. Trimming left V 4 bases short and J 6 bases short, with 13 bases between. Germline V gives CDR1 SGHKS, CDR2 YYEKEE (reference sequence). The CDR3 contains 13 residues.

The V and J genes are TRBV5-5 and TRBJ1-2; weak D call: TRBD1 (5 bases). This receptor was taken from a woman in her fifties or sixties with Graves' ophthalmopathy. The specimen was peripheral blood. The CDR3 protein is CASSPTGENGYTF. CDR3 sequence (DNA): TGTGCCAGCAGCCCCACAGGAGAAAATGGCTACACCTTC. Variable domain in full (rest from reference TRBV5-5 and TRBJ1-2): DAGVTQSPTHLIKTRGQQVTLRCSPISGHKSVSWYQQVLGQGPQFIFQYYEKEERGRGNFPDRFSARQFPNYSSELNVNALLLGDSALYLCASSPTGENGYTFGSGTRLTVV.